Presented here are 11 T cell receptor beta chains from one specimen sequenced in a study of shared clonotypes between healthy human individuals. The data were produced by immunoSEQ multiplex PCR, yet TCRdb's version contains in-frame clones alone and is incomplete. The profile shows 1,400,000 or so clones, approximately 98.5% of them singletons. Material for sequencing was naive CD4+ T cells sorted from blood. Specified subset: CD45RA+ positively selected. These receptors all stem from a man in his thirties or forties in good health.

The table lists this clone with a count of one. The chain uses TRBV28 and TRBJ2-7; D is perhaps TRBD1 or TRBD2 (5 bases each). Trimming took off 5 bases at V and 2 bases at J, with 10 bases between the two ends. This CDR3 has 13 amino acids. Germline V lookup: CDR1 MDHEN, CDR2 SYDVKM. CDR3 in amino acids: CASSGGFPYEQYF. CDR3 nucleotide sequence: TGTGCCAGCAGTGGGGGATTTCCCTACGAGCAGTACTTC.

The chain recombines TRBV7-8 with TRBJ1-2; D unresolved. The CDR3 sequence is 15 residues long. The V and J ends lost 1 base and 6 bases respectively, with 15 bases between them. Germline values: CDR1 SGHVS, CDR2 FQNEAQ. The chain's CDR3 is CASSLVHGGRDGYTF. CDR3 nucleotide sequence: TGTGCCAGCAGCTTAGTACATGGCGGACGTGATGGCTACACCTTC.

The chain couples TRBV29-1 to TRBJ2-3; maybe TRBD1 (6 bases). Germline V lookup: CDR1 SQVTM, CDR2 ANQGSEA. V dropped 6 bases and J dropped 7 bases, with 26 bases sitting between them. The CDR3 has 16 amino acids. The CDR3 protein is CSVDPFRQQGWNTQYF. The CDR3 bases are TGCAGCGTAGACCCATTCCGCCAGCAGGGGTGGAATACGCAGTATTTT.

The chain links TRBV10-2 to TRBJ1-3; D unclear. The germline V gene has CDR1 WSHSY and CDR2 SAAADI. This CDR3 contains 13 residues. The V and J ends lost 8 bases and 4 bases respectively, with 12 bases between them. The CDR3 region is CASAPVRGNTIYF. In DNA, the CDR3 is TGCGCCAGCGCTCCAGTCCGGGGAAACACCATATATTTT.

The V gene is TRBV28, the J gene TRBJ2-5; the match to TRBD2 covers 7 bases. With 7 bases clipped from V and 1 base from J, the junction kept 9 bases outside the gene matches. CDR3 length equals 15 residues. Per the germline V gene, CDR1 is MDHEN and CDR2 is SYDVKM. The DNA of the CDR3 is TGTGCCAGCATTCGGGGGGACGGACCCCAAGAGACCCAGTACTTC. It translates to CASIRGDGPQETQYF.

The rearrangement joins TRBV10-3 to TRBJ2-2; 8 bases align to TRBD2. Germline V CDR1 and CDR2: ENHRY, SYGVKD. The V gene end was trimmed by 5 bases and the J gene end by 5 bases; junction bases not matched to a gene: 7. This CDR3 is built from 15 residues. CDR3 sequence (DNA): TGTGCCATCAGTTCAGCGGGAGCAAGAACCGGGGAGCTGTTTTTT. Protein product: CAISSAGARTGELFF.

The chain is built from TRBV2 and TRBJ2-1, with 10 bases matching TRBD2. Germline V gene sequence: CDR1 SNHLY, CDR2 FYNNEI. This CDR3 has 14 residues. V was pared by 4 bases and J by 9 bases, with 6 bases of the junction left unmatched. This CDR3 reads CASSVIAGGIEQFF. In nucleotides, the CDR3 is TGTGCCAGCAGTGTAATAGCGGGAGGTATTGAGCAGTTCTTC. Together with reference TRBV2 and TRBJ2-1, the CDR3 gives the full variable domain: EPEVTQTPSHQVTQMGQEVILRCVPISNHLYFYWYRQILGQKVEFLVSFYNNEISEKSEIFDDQFSVERPDGSNFTLKIRSTKLEDSAMYFCASSVIAGGIEQFFGPGTRLTVL.

The sample holds one count of this clone. J is TRBJ2-1 and V is TRBV9; 9 bases match TRBD2. The CDR3 runs to 15 residues. The germline V gene has CDR1 SGDLS and CDR2 YYNGEE. Germline trimming cut 4 bases from V and 6 bases from J; bases unmatched to any gene: 8. CDR3 loop: CASSPQWGLANEQFF. The CDR3 nucleotides read TGTGCCAGCAGCCCCCAGTGGGGACTAGCCAATGAGCAGTTCTTC.

The chain uses TRBV5-4 and TRBJ2-2; D is unclear. The CDR3 totals 14 residues. V was cut by 0 bases and J by 6 bases, with 9 bases left in between. CDR1 SGHNT and CDR2 YYREEE come from the germline V gene (reference sequence). The CDR3 DNA follows: TGTGCCAGCAGCTTGGGTGGGTCCGCCGGGGAGCTGTTTTTT. This encodes CASSLGGSAGELFF.

The J gene is TRBJ1-3, the V gene TRBV4-3; TRBD1 matches 7 bases. The CDR3 length is 16 residues. After removal of 1 base from V and 2 bases from J, the junction contained 5 bases not matched to a gene. Germline values: CDR1 LGHNA, CDR2 YSLEER. CDR3: CASSQADRDTGNTIYF. CDR3 nucleotides: TGCGCCAGCAGCCAAGCCGACAGGGATACTGGAAACACCATATATTTT.

The chain combines TRBV7-2 with TRBJ2-2, with TRBD2 matching over 10 bases. Germline V CDR1 and CDR2: SGHTA, FQGNSA. This CDR3 has 16 amino acids. V shed 7 bases and J 7 bases; nucleotides not matched to a gene: 12. The CDR3 loop reads CASNSHLAGAVGELFF. CDR3 DNA: TGTGCCAGCAACTCCCATCTAGCGGGAGCTGTCGGGGAGCTGTTTTTT. The full variable domain, completed using reference TRBV7-2 and TRBJ2-2, is GAGVSQSPSNKVTEKGKDVELRCDPISGHTALYWYRQSLGQGLEFLIYFQGNSAPDKSGLPSDRFSAERTGGSVSTLTIQRTQQEDSAVYLCASNSHLAGAVGELFFGEGSRLTVL.